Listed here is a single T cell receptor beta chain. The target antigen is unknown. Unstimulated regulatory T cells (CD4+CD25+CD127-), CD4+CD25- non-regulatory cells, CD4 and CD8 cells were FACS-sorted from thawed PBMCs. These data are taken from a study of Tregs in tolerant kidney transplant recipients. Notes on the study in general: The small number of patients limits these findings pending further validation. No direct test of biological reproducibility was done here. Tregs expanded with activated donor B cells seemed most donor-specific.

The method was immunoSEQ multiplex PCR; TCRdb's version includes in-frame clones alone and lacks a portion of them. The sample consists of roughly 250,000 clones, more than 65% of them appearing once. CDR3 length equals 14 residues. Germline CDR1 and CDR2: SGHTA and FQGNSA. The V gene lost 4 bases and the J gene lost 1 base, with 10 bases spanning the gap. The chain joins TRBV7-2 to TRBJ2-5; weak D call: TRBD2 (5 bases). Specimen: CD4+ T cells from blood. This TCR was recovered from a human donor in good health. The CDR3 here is CASSWGAIQETQYF. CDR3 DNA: TGTGCCAGCAGCTGGGGAGCGATCCAAGAGACCCAGTACTTC.